The 23 T cell receptor beta chains below come from one sample, sequenced in a study of regulatory T cells in long-lasting Graves disease. Indicated time point: newly diagnosed GD, antithyroid drugs for less than 3 months. PBMC-derived RNA was used for the TCR library. HTBI primers from iRepertoire and Arm-PCR of CDR3 regions yielded the TCR beta libraries. MiXCR, run by TCRdb on the multiplex PCR reads, gives a single entry per CDR3 protein. In the table there are approximately 400,000 distinct CDR3 sequences, 15% of which are singletons. The same sample was also studied in work on T cells in Graves' hyperthyroidism and ophthalmopathy.

Sequencing used peripheral blood mononuclear cells (PBMCs), obtained at new diagnosis, from a patient treated with antithyroid drugs. Receptors originate from a woman in her 40s with Graves disease.

This clonotype was recorded many times. V usage is TRBV11-3 and J usage is TRBJ2-1, with D perhaps TRBD2 (5 bases). The CDR3 is 19 amino acids. The V end was cut by 5 bases, the J end by 7 bases, with 30 bases between. CDR1 SGHNT and CDR2 YENEEA come from the germline V gene. The CDR3 sequence is CASSPRRRKEPQGGNEQFF. The DNA of the CDR3 is TGTGCCAGCAGCCCGAGGCGCAGGAAGGAACCCCAAGGAGGTAATGAGCAGTTCTTC.

Here the CDR3 DNA reads TGTGCCAGCAGTTCGTCGGACAGCCGAGGCTACACCTTC. Encoded protein: CASSSSDSRGYTF. The chain carries TRBV27 and TRBJ1-2; D may be TRBD1 (6 bases). V was cut by 4 bases and J by 8 bases, with 14 bases left in between. The CDR3 runs 13 residues. CDR1 and CDR2 from the germline V gene are MNHEY and SMNVEV (reference sequence).

This clonotype was counted only a few times. V gene TRBV7-9 combines with J gene TRBJ1-1; no definite D call. The CDR3 loop spans 12 amino acids. In germline, CDR1 is SEHNR, CDR2 FQNEAQ (reference sequence). V lost 5 bases and J 6 bases, leaving 10 bases between the germline ends. CDR3 in amino acids: CASSVGSAEAFF. CDR3 nucleotides: TGTGCCAGCAGCGTCGGTTCTGCTGAAGCTTTCTTT.

This clonotype was detected ten times or more. CDR3 sequence reads: CASSLNRGLWVEQFF. For the CDR3, the DNA is TGTGCCAGCAGTTTGAACAGGGGACTGTGGGTTGAGCAGTTCTTC. The chain joins TRBV12-3 or TRBV12-4 to TRBJ2-3, with D perhaps TRBD1 (7 bases). The end of the DNA is better explained by TRBJ2-1, so the J call may be wrong. The CDR3 extends over 15 amino acids.

This clonotype was seen ten or more times. The chain uses TRBV27 and TRBJ2-7; unclear D gene. The V end was cut by 3 bases, the J end by 2 bases, with 8 bases between. The CDR3 consists of 13 residues. From germline, CDR1 is MNHEY and CDR2 SMNVEV (reference sequence). Written as DNA, the CDR3 is TGTGCCAGCAGTTTGGGCAATGCCTACGAGCAGTACTTC. It translates to CASSLGNAYEQYF.

This clonotype was found many times. A junction boundary mismatches the germline segment, possibly from a read error. The CDR3 nucleotides are TGCGCCAGCAGTGGGGGTACCGGGGAGCTGTTTTTT. It is translated as CASSGGTGELFF. The chain joins TRBV6-2 or TRBV6-3 to TRBJ2-2; D tentatively reads TRBD1 or TRBD2 (5 bases each). The CDR3 contains 12 residues. Germline CDR1 MNHEY, CDR2 SVGEGT.

J is TRBJ2-1 and V is TRBV20-1, with 12 bases identical to TRBD2. V lost 7 bases, J lost 5 bases, and 3 bases stayed unmatched. CDR3 size: 13 residues. Germline V gives CDR1 DFQATT, CDR2 SNEGSKA (reference sequence). CDR3 in amino acids: CSGTSGIHNEQFF. The CDR3 bases are TGCAGTGGGACTAGCGGGATTCACAATGAGCAGTTCTTC.

The CDR3 sequence is CSARGTWEGNQPQHF. CDR3 sequence (DNA): TGCAGTGCTAGGGGGACATGGGAGGGGAATCAGCCCCAGCATTTT. The V and J genes are TRBV20-1 and TRBJ1-5, with D tentatively TRBD1 (6 bases). Trimming left V 3 bases short and J 4 bases short, with 16 bases between. Per germline, CDR1 DFQATT and CDR2 SNEGSKA (reference sequence). CDR3 length equals 15 residues.

This clonotype was counted between two and nine times. The chain recombines TRBV28 with TRBJ2-7; weak D call: TRBD1 (6 bases). CDR1 and CDR2 (germline): MDHEN, SYDVKM. The CDR3 spans 13 residues. Trimming cost V 6 bases and J 3 bases, with 12 bases left between them. CDR3 protein: CASRLTGNYEQYF. The CDR3 DNA reads as TGTGCCAGCAGACTTACAGGGAACTACGAGCAGTACTTC.

This clonotype has at least ten counts. The chain employs TRBV11-3 and TRBJ2-1; TRBD1 or TRBD2 may be the D gene (6 bases each). V was cut by 4 bases and J by 4 bases, with 14 bases left in between. The V gene's germline CDR1 is SGHNT and CDR2 YENEEA. The CDR3 covers 15 residues. The CDR3: CASSSRGRNYNEQFF. In DNA form, the CDR3 reads TGTGCCAGCAGCTCCCGGGGGCGTAATTACAATGAGCAGTTCTTC.

Many counts were recorded for this clonotype. V and J are TRBV5-5 and TRBJ2-2; TRBD2 matches at 7 bases. From germline, CDR1 is SGHKS and CDR2 YYEKEE (reference sequence). The J segment lost 8 bases and the V segment lost 5 bases, leaving 12 bases of the junction unmatched. The CDR3 runs to 15 residues. In nucleotides, the CDR3 is TGTGCCAGCAGTCCGGGAGGCTATTCGGGAGGGGAGCTGTTTTTT. It codes for CASSPGGYSGGELFF.

This clonotype was detected a few times. This chain connects TRBV18 to TRBJ2-7; no clear D. The CDR3 is made up of 16 amino acids. Germline V gene lookup returns CDR1 KGHSH and CDR2 LQKENI. Trimming took 6 bases from V and 0 from J, leaving 18 bases between them. The CDR3, as DNA: TGTGCCAGCTCCCCCCCGGTCGAGCGCGACTCCTACGAGCAGTACTTC. Its translation: CASSPPVERDSYEQYF. Supplemented by reference TRBV18 and TRBJ2-7, the full variable domain reads NAGVMQNPRHLVRRRGQEARLRCSPMKGHSHVYWYRQLPEEGLKFMVYLQKENIIDESGMPKERFSAEFPKEGPSILRIQQVVRGDSAAYFCASSPPVERDSYEQYFGPGTRLTVT.

There are a few counts of this clonotype. J is TRBJ2-3 and V is TRBV30, with D possibly being TRBD1 or TRBD2 (5 bases each). CDR3 size: 12 residues. Germline V gives CDR1 GTSNPN, CDR2 SVGIG (reference sequence). The V gene lost 7 bases and the J gene lost 0 bases, with 8 bases spanning the gap. This CDR3 reads CAFGTSTDTQYF. CDR3 nucleotide sequence: TGTGCCTTTGGGACGAGCACAGATACGCAGTATTTT.

V gene TRBV9 combines with J gene TRBJ2-7, with TRBD1 as a possible D gene (5 bases). Germline V gene sequence: CDR1 SGDLS, CDR2 YYNGEE. CDR3 size: 16 residues. The V gene lost 4 bases and the J gene lost 0 bases, with 17 bases spanning the gap. The CDR3 nucleotides read TGTGCCAGCAGCCCATCTCGGACACCCTCCTCCTACGAGCAGTACTTC. The encoded protein is CASSPSRTPSSYEQYF.

A few counts support this clonotype. This chain links TRBV5-1 with TRBJ2-5; 12 positions match TRBD2. CDR1 is SGHRS, CDR2 YFSETQ, per germline. This CDR3 is built from 16 residues. V was pared by 4 bases and J by 4 bases, with 8 bases of the junction left unmatched. The CDR3: CASSRRLAGEGETQYF. The CDR3 DNA reads TGCGCCAGCAGCAGACGACTAGCGGGAGAGGGAGAGACCCAGTACTTC.

The table lists this clonotype with many counts. The genes are TRBV3-1 and TRBJ2-5; TRBD2 agrees at 8 bases. After removal of 0 bases from V and 4 bases from J, the junction contained 16 bases not matched to a gene. The CDR3 is 19 residues long. Looked up from germline, CDR1 is LGHDT and CDR2 is YNNKEL (reference sequence). The CDR3 sequence is CASSQDRYGRAVSVETQYF. The CDR3 DNA reads as TGTGCCAGCAGCCAAGATAGGTACGGGAGGGCCGTTTCGGTAGAGACCCAGTACTTC.

The J gene is TRBJ2-1, the V gene TRBV9; a possible D gene is TRBD1 (5 bases). Trimming shortened V by 4 bases and J by 2 bases, and 16 bases separated the two germline ends. This CDR3 has 16 residues. Germline V CDR1 and CDR2: SGDLS, YYNGEE. DNA of the CDR3: TGTGCCAGCAGCCTAACAGGCTCGTCCACCTACAATGAGCAGTTCTTC. It encodes CASSLTGSSTYNEQFF.

This clonotype was detected ten times or more. The rearrangement uses TRBV28 and TRBJ2-7; 7 positions agree with TRBD1. CDR3 size: 12 residues. Germline V CDR1 and CDR2: MDHEN, SYDVKM. The V and J ends lost 7 bases and 3 bases, in that order; junction bases with no gene match: 3. CDR3 DNA sequence: TGTGCCAGCAACAGACAGGGCTACGAGCAGTACTTC. Translation gives CASNRQGYEQYF.

This chain joins TRBV13 and TRBJ2-7, with a possible D match to TRBD2 (6 bases). The CDR3 has 13 amino acids. CDR1 and CDR2 from the germline V gene are PRHDT and FYEKMQ (reference sequence). V lost 0 bases, J lost 6 bases, and 9 bases lay in between. In DNA, the CDR3 is TGTGCCAGCAGCTTAGGGCGGGGCGTCGAGCAGTACTTC. Translating it yields CASSLGRGVEQYF.

This clonotype was observed many times. The chain uses TRBV5-1 and TRBJ1-6, with D possibly being TRBD1 (5 bases). The CDR3 runs to 15 residues. Germline V CDR1 and CDR2: SGHRS, YFSETQ. The V gene lost 1 base and the J gene lost 4 bases, with 9 bases spanning the gap. The DNA for the CDR3 is TGCGCCAGCAGCTTGACCAGGGCTTATAATTCACCCCTCCACTTT. Translating it yields CASSLTRAYNSPLHF.

This clonotype was recorded a few times. The chain recombines TRBV7-6 with TRBJ1-1; possibly TRBD1 for D (5 bases). Germline CDR1 reads SGHVS; CDR2 reads FNYEAQ. The CDR3 sequence is 13 residues long. The V end was cut by 5 bases, the J end by 5 bases, with 12 bases between. In nucleotides, the CDR3 is TGTGCCAGCAGCCCTACCCGGGGGACTGAAGCTTTCTTT. Its protein is CASSPTRGTEAFF.

The chain employs TRBV24-1 and TRBJ1-5, with D perhaps matching TRBD1 (6 bases). This CDR3 contains 13 residues. The germline V gene encodes CDR1 KGHDR and CDR2 SFDVKD. V was cut by 3 bases and J by 11 bases, with 13 bases left in between. For the CDR3, the DNA is TGTGCCACCAGTGATGTTGAGGAGGGGGCCCAGCATTTT. It yields the protein CATSDVEEGAQHF.

This clonotype has at least ten counts. The V and J genes are TRBV28 and TRBJ2-2; D might be TRBD1 or TRBD2, each matching 5 bases. Per germline, CDR1 MDHEN and CDR2 SYDVKM. This CDR3 comprises 17 residues. V lost 1 base, J lost 8 bases, and 20 bases lay in between. The CDR3 coding sequence is TGTGCCAGCAGTTTATTGAGTCCTAGGCCGGGGCCTGGGGAGCTGTTTTTT. Translation: CASSLLSPRPGPGELFF.